The 25 T cell receptor beta chains in this list originate from one sample, sequenced in a study of cytomegalovirus exposure and HLA in healthy donors. In the PCR, 60 Vbeta and 13 Jbeta primers were used. Data came from immunoSEQ multiplex PCR; TCRdb stores just in-frame clones and leaves some out. The sample comprises some 200,000 clones, about four fifths of which are singletons, and 1.7% rests with the top ten. Material: PBMCs. These receptors all stem from a young woman in good health and CMV-seronegative.

The chain combines TRBV11-3 with TRBJ2-1; 8 positions match TRBD2. Germline V CDR1 and CDR2: SGHNT, YENEEA. Trimming removed 1 base from V and 1 base from J; junction bases left unmatched: 9. The CDR3 consists of 18 residues. The CDR3 sequence: CASSLVYWREESYNEQFF. CDR3 DNA: TGTGCCAGCAGCTTAGTTTACTGGCGGGAGGAATCCTACAATGAGCAGTTCTTC.

CDR3 DNA: TGTGCCAGCAGTTACTCGCACCTACCGCGTGGCTACACCTTC. Amino acids: CASSYSHLPRGYTF. The rearrangement joins TRBV6-5 to TRBJ1-2; no clear D. Germline V gives CDR1 MNHEY, CDR2 SVGAGI. The CDR3 is 14 residues long. V was pared by 0 bases and J by 7 bases, with 12 bases between.

The chain has TRBV5-8 and TRBJ1-1, with TRBD1 matching 9 bases. The J segment lost 10 bases and the V segment lost 5 bases, leaving 12 bases of the junction unmatched. This CDR3 has 14 residues. Germline lookup yields CDR1 SGHTS and CDR2 YDEGEE. CDR3 sequence: CASRWGQGEYGAFF. The CDR3 DNA sequence: TGTGCCAGCAGATGGGGACAGGGTGAATATGGAGCTTTCTTT.

The chain uses TRBV6-5 and TRBJ2-1; 9 bases map to TRBD1. This CDR3 is 15 amino acids long. CDR1 and CDR2 from the germline V gene are MNHEY and SVGAGI. V was pared by 5 bases and J by 1 base, with 3 bases of the junction left unmatched. The CDR3 reads CASSQGQGSYNEQFF. CDR3 nucleotide sequence: TGTGCCAGCAGTCAGGGACAGGGATCCTACAATGAGCAGTTCTTC.

This chain joins TRBV5-6 and TRBJ2-6, with a tentative D call TRBD2 (6 bases). The CDR3 has 17 residues. Between the trimmed V and J ends, which lost 0 bases and 0 bases, there was a span of 10 bases. Per germline, CDR1 SGHDT and CDR2 YYEEEE. CDR3 bases: TGTGCCAGCAGCTTGGGCCCGGGGGTCTCTGGGGCCAACGTCCTGACTTTC. It is translated as CASSLGPGVSGANVLTF.

This clone is a singleton in its sample. The chain joins TRBV4-2 to TRBJ2-2, with TRBD2 identical over 13 bases. The CDR3 loop spans 17 amino acids. Germline V gene lookup returns CDR1 LGHNA and CDR2 YNFKEQ. Unmatched junction bases numbered 3, after V lost 3 bases and J lost 2 bases. The CDR3 region is CASSHWTSGSNTGELFF. Here the CDR3 DNA reads TGTGCCAGCAGCCATTGGACTAGCGGGAGTAACACCGGGGAGCTGTTTTTT.

This chain uses TRBV30 with TRBJ2-7; D is perhaps TRBD1 (5 bases). V was shortened by 5 bases and J by 2 bases, with 10 bases between the two germline ends. Germline CDR1 is GTSNPN and CDR2 is SVGIG (reference sequence). The CDR3 contains 12 residues. This chain's CDR3 is CAWVNRPYEQYV. In DNA form, the CDR3 reads TGTGCCTGGGTGAACAGGCCCTACGAGCAGTACGTC.

The chain joins TRBV2 to TRBJ2-2; the match to TRBD2 covers 7 bases. Germline V gene data show CDR1 as SNHLY and CDR2 as FYNNEI. CDR3 length: 18 residues. V shed 4 bases, J shed 1 base, and the junction held 12 bases outside the gene matches. In DNA form, the CDR3 reads TGTGCCAGCAGTGTAAGAGCGGGGACGAATCTGAACACCGGGGAGCTGTTTTTT. Translation gives CASSVRAGTNLNTGELFF.

The J gene is TRBJ2-1, the V gene TRBV19, with 7 bases that match TRBD2. Germline CDR1 is LNHDA and CDR2 is SQIVND (reference sequence). The junction had 7 bases not matched to a gene; V was cut back by 10 bases and J by 4 bases. This CDR3 spans 13 amino acids. This chain's CDR3 is CATTPGGYNEQFF. The CDR3 DNA is TGTGCCACTACCCCGGGGGGTTACAATGAGCAGTTCTTC.

J is TRBJ1-5 and V is TRBV6-5; maybe TRBD1 (5 bases). The CDR3 runs 13 residues. Between the trimmed V and J ends, which lost 8 bases and 5 bases, there was a span of 13 bases. Germline V gene lookup returns CDR1 MNHEY and CDR2 SVGAGI. In DNA form, the CDR3 reads TGTGCCAGCTCGGGGGTGAACTATCAGCCCCAGCATTTT. This codes for CASSGVNYQPQHF.

This clone came up once. The chain links TRBV9 to TRBJ2-1; D perhaps matches TRBD2 (6 bases). The germline V gene encodes CDR1 SGDLS and CDR2 YYNGEE. The CDR3 is 14 residues long. V was cut by 4 bases and J by 4 bases, with 12 bases left in between. CDR3 in amino acids: CASSIGSGYNEQFF. CDR3 in DNA: TGTGCCAGCAGCATCGGGAGTGGGTACAATGAGCAGTTCTTC.

The gene calls are TRBV4-3 and TRBJ2-3, with 7 bases aligning to TRBD1. The V segment lost 5 bases and the J segment 4 bases; nucleotides outside the gene matches: 12. CDR1 is LGHNA and CDR2 is YSLEER in the germline V gene. The CDR3 totals 16 residues. Here the CDR3 reads CASSKSGTVLADTQYF. CDR3 coding DNA: TGCGCCAGCAGCAAAAGTGGGACAGTTTTGGCAGATACGCAGTATTTT.

The chain employs TRBV9 and TRBJ2-6, with 8 bases that match TRBD2. This CDR3 is 17 amino acids long. Germline V gene data show CDR1 as SGDLS and CDR2 as YYNGEE. After removal of 9 bases from V and 3 bases from J, the junction contained 14 bases not matched to a gene. The CDR3 sequence: CATNGVAGCYGANVLTF. The CDR3 region has the DNA TGTGCCACAAATGGGGTAGCGGGATGTTATGGGGCCAACGTCCTGACTTTC.

This chain uses TRBV9 with TRBJ2-4; a possible D gene is TRBD2 (6 bases). V was pared by 4 bases and J by 0 bases, with 26 bases between. The CDR3 covers 20 residues. CDR1 is SGDLS, CDR2 YYNGEE, per germline. This CDR3 reads CASSLGSGTWEDLAKNIQYF. The CDR3 bases are TGTGCCAGCAGCCTAGGTAGTGGGACCTGGGAGGATCTAGCCAAAAACATTCAGTACTTC.

The chain couples TRBV6-6 to TRBJ2-3, with TRBD2 matching over 9 bases. J was trimmed by 0 bases and V by 6 bases; bases with no gene match: 1. The CDR3 extends over 14 amino acids. CDR1 MNHNY and CDR2 SVGAGI come from the germline V gene (reference sequence). The CDR3 sequence: CASRLAGSTDTQYF. The CDR3 coding sequence is TGTGCCAGCAGGCTAGCGGGAAGCACAGATACGCAGTATTTT.

The chain uses TRBV7-9 and TRBJ2-1, with 9 bases fitting TRBD2. This CDR3 is built from 14 residues. With 2 bases clipped from V and 12 bases from J, the junction kept 8 bases outside the gene matches. Germline lookup yields CDR1 SEHNR and CDR2 FQNEAQ (reference sequence). CDR3 bases: TGTGCCAGCAGCTTAAGCGGGGGGCGGGAGGGGCAGTTCTTC. It codes for CASSLSGGREGQFF.

The gene calls are TRBV7-9 and TRBJ1-4; a possible D gene is TRBD1 (6 bases). The CDR3 runs to 15 residues. CDR1 is SEHNR, CDR2 FQNEAQ, per germline (reference sequence). V was trimmed by 5 bases and J by 5 bases, leaving 15 bases between them. CDR3 bases: TGTGCCAGCAGCCCGGCAGGGGCGCTCAATGAAAAACTGTTTTTT. Its translation: CASSPAGALNEKLFF.

The chain combines TRBV10-1 with TRBJ2-2; no clear D. The ends were cut back, 2 bases at V and 5 bases at J, with 12 bases in the middle. CDR3 length equals 15 residues. CDR1 WNHNN and CDR2 SYGVQD come from the germline V gene (reference sequence). The CDR3 region is CASSEGRKHTGELFF. The CDR3 DNA is TGCGCCAGCAGTGAGGGTCGTAAGCATACCGGGGAGCTGTTTTTT.

This clone has a handful of counts. This rearrangement joins TRBV6-1 to TRBJ2-7, with TRBD1 as a possible D gene (6 bases). V lost 7 bases, J lost 3 bases, and 13 bases lay in between. CDR1 MNHNS and CDR2 SASEGT come from the germline V gene. The CDR3 spans 13 residues. CDR3 nucleotide sequence: TGTGCCAGCAACAGGGCTTACTTCTACGAGCAGTACTTC. Its protein is CASNRAYFYEQYF.

The chain is built from TRBV11-3 and TRBJ2-1; D unclear. The CDR3 sequence is 15 residues long. Trimming took off 2 bases at V and 5 bases at J, with 13 bases between the two ends. Germline V gives CDR1 SGHNT, CDR2 YENEEA. CDR3 sequence (DNA): TGTGCCAGCAGCTTATTACCCGGGTACAACAATGAGCAGTTCTTC. Its translation is CASSLLPGYNNEQFF.

A few counts support this clone. The chain employs TRBV4-2 and TRBJ2-7; D gene uncertain. CDR1 and CDR2 (germline): LGHNA, YNFKEQ. This CDR3 spans 14 amino acids. V was pared by 3 bases and J by 5 bases, with 14 bases between. CDR3 in amino acids: CASSHRLSGDEQYF. As DNA, the CDR3 is TGTGCCAGCAGCCACAGGCTATCAGGTGACGAGCAGTACTTC.

This clone was seen only once. The chain carries TRBV7-2 and TRBJ2-5, with D possibly matching TRBD1 (5 bases). Germline values: CDR1 SGHTA, CDR2 FQGNSA. Trimming left V 4 bases short and J 1 base short, with 16 bases between. CDR3 size: 16 residues. The CDR3, as DNA: TGTGCCAGCAGCTCCCAGGGATCCACTCTCCAAGAGACCCAGTACTTC. This gives the protein CASSSQGSTLQETQYF.

The chain uses TRBV4-2 and TRBJ2-7, with 9 bases that match TRBD2. V lost 0 bases, J lost 5 bases, and 8 bases stayed unmatched. Looked up from germline, CDR1 is LGHNA and CDR2 is YNFKEQ. The length of the CDR3 is 16 residues. The CDR3, as DNA: TGTGCCAGCAGCCAAGAGGCTCGCGGGAGGGTCAACGAGCAGTACTTC. This codes for CASSQEARGRVNEQYF.

J is TRBJ1-4 and V is TRBV27; 7 positions agree with TRBD1. The CDR3 covers 14 residues. CDR1 is MNHEY and CDR2 is SMNVEV in the germline V gene (reference sequence). Germline trimming cut 6 bases from V and 3 bases from J; bases unmatched to any gene: 4. CDR3 coding DNA: TGTGCCAGCAGAAGACAGGGCCCTAATGAAAAACTGTTTTTT. Its translation is CASRRQGPNEKLFF.

The V gene is TRBV30, the J gene TRBJ2-2, with D maybe TRBD2 (5 bases). The CDR3 spans 18 residues. Germline V gives CDR1 GTSNPN, CDR2 SVGIG (reference sequence). Trimming took off 2 bases at V and 5 bases at J, with 24 bases between the two ends. CDR3 bases: TGTGCCTGGAGTTCCCCAACCCGGGCCGGTTGGAGGACCGGGGAGCTGTTTTTT. It codes for CAWSSPTRAGWRTGELFF.